This T cell receptor (beta chain) was sequenced during a study of T cell changes during pregnancy in multiple sclerosis. Produced via immunoSEQ multiplex PCR; TCRdb's table is partial and in-frame only. Among fewer than 75,000 clones listed, more than 85% were seen once. This clone was seen once. The CDR3 is 15 residues long. V lost 2 bases and J lost 0, with 11 bases in between. CDR1 is KGHSH, CDR2 LQKENI, per germline. This TCR derives from a female donor with multiple sclerosis, enrolled in a pregnancy study. The source was peripheral blood, collected in the first trimester of pregnancy. The V call is TRBV18, the J call TRBJ2-7; tentatively, D is TRBD2 (6 bases). CDR3 in amino acids: CASSPSRGSSYEQYF. The CDR3 DNA is TGTGCCAGCTCACCAAGCCGGGGGTCCTCCTACGAGCAGTACTTC.